This TCR beta chain is from a study of blood T cell repertoires in COVID-19. Study as a whole: The United States, Italy and Spain provided the acute and convalescent COVID-19 samples. The cDNA or gDNA used as material had been derived from T cells, B-cell-depleted T cells, or PBMCs.

Trimming removed 6 bases from V and 3 bases from J; junction bases left unmatched: 5. Germline values: CDR1 SNHLY, CDR2 FYNNEI. The CDR3 length is 15 residues. In the original processing: Reference gene primer amplification in the assay estimated nucleated cell counts. Only in-frame clones appear in the TCRdb table, and some are missing; sequencing was by immunoSEQ multiplex PCR. The DNA gave D and trimming, while V, J and clone size come from that table. The sample has roughly 260,000 clones, around four fifths seen once. The sequence was obtained from a woman between 40 and 50 years old with active or convalescent COVID-19. V and J are TRBV2 and TRBJ2-2, with 9 bases identical to TRBD1. Source material: peripheral blood. The CDR3 here is CASSYGQGYTGELFF. CDR3 DNA: TGTGCCAGCAGCTATGGACAGGGGTACACCGGGGAGCTGTTTTTT. Together with reference TRBV2 and TRBJ2-2, the CDR3 gives the full variable domain: EPEVTQTPSHQVTQMGQEVILRCVPISNHLYFYWYRQILGQKVEFLVSFYNNEISEKSEIFDDQFSVERPDGSNFTLKIRSTKLEDSAMYFCASSYGQGYTGELFFGEGSRLTVL.